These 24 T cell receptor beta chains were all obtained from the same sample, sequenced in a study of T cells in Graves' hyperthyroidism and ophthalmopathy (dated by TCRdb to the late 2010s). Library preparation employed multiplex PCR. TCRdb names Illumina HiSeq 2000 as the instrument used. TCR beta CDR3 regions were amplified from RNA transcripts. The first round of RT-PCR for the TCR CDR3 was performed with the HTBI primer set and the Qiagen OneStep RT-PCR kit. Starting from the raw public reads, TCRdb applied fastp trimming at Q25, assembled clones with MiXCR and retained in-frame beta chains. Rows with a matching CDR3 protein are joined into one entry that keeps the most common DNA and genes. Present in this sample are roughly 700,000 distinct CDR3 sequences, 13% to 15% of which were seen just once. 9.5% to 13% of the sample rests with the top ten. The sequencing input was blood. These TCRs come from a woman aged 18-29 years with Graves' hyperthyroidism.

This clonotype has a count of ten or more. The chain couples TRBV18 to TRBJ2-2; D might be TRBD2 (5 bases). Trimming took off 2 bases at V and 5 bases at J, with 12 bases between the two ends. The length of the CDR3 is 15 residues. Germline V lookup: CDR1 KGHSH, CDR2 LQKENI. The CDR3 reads CASSPEEGWTGELFF. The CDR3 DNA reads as TGTGCCAGCTCACCAGAAGAGGGCTGGACCGGGGAGCTGTTTTTT.

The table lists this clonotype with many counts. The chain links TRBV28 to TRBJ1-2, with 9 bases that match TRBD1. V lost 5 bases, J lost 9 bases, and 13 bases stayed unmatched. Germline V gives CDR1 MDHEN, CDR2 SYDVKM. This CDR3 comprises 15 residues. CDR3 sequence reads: CASSPHPGTGSSYTF. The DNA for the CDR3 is TGTGCCAGCAGTCCCCACCCCGGGACAGGGAGTAGCTACACCTTC.

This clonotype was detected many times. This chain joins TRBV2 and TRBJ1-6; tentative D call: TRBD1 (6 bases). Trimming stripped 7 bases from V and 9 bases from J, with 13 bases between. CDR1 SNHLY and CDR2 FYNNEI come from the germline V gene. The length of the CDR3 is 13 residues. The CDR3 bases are TGTGCCAGCAAAGGGCAGGGGCTTTCACCCCTCCACTTT. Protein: CASKGQGLSPLHF.

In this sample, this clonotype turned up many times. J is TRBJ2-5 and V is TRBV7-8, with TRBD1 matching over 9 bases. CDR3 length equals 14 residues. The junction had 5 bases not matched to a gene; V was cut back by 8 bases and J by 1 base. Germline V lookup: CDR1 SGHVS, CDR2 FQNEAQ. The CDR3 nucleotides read TGTGCCAGCGACCAGGACAGGGGCCAAGAGACCCAGTACTTC. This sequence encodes CASDQDRGQETQYF.

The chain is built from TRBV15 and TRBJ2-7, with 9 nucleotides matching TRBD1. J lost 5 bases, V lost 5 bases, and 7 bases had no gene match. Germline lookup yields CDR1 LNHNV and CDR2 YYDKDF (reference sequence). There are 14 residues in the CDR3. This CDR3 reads CATSVRDRVHEQYF. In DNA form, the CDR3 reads TGTGCCACCAGCGTCCGGGACAGGGTCCACGAGCAGTACTTC.

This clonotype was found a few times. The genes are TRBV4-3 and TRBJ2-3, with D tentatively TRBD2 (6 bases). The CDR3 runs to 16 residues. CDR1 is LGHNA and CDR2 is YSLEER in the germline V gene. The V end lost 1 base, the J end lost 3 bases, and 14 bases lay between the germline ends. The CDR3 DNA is TGCGCCAGCAGCCAAGTCGGTAGCGGACAAACAGATACGCAGTATTTT. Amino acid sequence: CASSQVGSGQTDTQYF.

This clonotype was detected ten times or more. The CDR3 region has the DNA TGTGCCAGCAGCTTAGGGACAGGGAGCTCCTACAATGAGCAGTTCTTC. Residues: CASSLGTGSSYNEQFF. The chain joins TRBV13 to TRBJ2-1; TRBD1 matches 7 bases. The J segment lost 0 bases and the V segment lost 0 bases, leaving 2 bases of the junction unmatched. Germline CDR1 and CDR2: PRHDT and FYEKMQ (reference sequence). This CDR3 is 16 amino acids long.

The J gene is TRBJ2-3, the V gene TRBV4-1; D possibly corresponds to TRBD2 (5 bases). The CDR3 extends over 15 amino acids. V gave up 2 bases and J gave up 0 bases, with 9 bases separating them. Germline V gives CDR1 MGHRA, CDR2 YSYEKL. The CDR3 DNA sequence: TGCGCCAGCAGCCAACTAGCAACTAGCACAGATACGCAGTATTTT. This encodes CASSQLATSTDTQYF.

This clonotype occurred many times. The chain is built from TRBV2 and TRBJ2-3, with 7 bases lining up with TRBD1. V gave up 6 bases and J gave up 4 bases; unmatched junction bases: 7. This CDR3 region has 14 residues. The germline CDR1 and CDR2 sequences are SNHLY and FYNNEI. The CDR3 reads CASSGRGWPDTQYF. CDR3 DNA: TGTGCCAGCAGCGGCAGGGGGTGGCCAGATACGCAGTATTTT.

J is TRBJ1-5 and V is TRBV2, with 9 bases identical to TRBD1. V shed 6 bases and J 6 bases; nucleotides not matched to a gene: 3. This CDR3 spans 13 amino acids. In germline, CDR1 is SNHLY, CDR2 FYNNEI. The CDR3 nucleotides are TGTGCCAGCAGACCGACAGGGGGTCAGCCCCAGCATTTT. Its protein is CASRPTGGQPQHF.

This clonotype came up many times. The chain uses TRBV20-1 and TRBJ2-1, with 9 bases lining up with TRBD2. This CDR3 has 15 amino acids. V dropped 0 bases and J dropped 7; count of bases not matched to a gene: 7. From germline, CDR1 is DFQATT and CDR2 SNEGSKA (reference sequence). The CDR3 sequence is CSARDSASGGNEQFF. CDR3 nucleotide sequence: TGCAGTGCTAGAGATTCGGCGAGCGGGGGGAATGAGCAGTTCTTC.

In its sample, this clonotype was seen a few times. The CDR3 protein is CASRQQLHRTDTQYF. DNA for the CDR3: TGTGCCAGCAGACAGCAGCTACACCGCACAGATACGCAGTATTTT. J is TRBJ2-3 and V is TRBV12-3 or TRBV12-4; D remains ambiguous. The CDR3 runs 15 residues. The V end was cut by 6 bases, the J end by 1 base, with 14 bases between.

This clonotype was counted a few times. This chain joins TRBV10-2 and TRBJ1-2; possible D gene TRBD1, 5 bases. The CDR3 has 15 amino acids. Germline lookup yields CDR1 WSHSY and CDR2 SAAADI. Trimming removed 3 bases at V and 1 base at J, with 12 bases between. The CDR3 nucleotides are TGCGCCAGCAGTGATGACCTGACAGTTAACTATGGCTACACCTTC. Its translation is CASSDDLTVNYGYTF.

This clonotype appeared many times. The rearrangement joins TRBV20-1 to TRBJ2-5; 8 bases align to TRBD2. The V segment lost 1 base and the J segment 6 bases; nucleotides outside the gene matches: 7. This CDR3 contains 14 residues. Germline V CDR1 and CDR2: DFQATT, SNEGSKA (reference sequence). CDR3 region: CSARGREGRQTQYF. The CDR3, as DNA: TGCAGTGCTAGAGGACGGGAGGGCCGGCAGACCCAGTACTTC.

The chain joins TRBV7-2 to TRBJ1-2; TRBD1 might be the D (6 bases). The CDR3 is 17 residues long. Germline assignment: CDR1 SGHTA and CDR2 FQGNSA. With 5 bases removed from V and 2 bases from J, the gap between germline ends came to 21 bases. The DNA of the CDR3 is TGTGCCAGCAGCCAAGATGGGACTGCGGGACAAAACTATGGCTACACCTTC. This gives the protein CASSQDGTAGQNYGYTF. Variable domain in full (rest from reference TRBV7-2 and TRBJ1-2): GAGVSQSPSNKVTEKGKDVELRCDPISGHTALYWYRQSLGQGLEFLIYFQGNSAPDKSGLPSDRFSAERTGGSVSTLTIQRTQQEDSAVYLCASSQDGTAGQNYGYTFGSGTRLTVV.

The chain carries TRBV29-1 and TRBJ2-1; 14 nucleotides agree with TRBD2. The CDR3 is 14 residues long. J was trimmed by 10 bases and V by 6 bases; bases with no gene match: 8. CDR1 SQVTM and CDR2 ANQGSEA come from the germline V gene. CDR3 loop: CSVDPTSGRDEQFF. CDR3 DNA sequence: TGCAGCGTCGACCCGACTAGCGGGAGGGACGAGCAGTTCTTC.

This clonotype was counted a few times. The CDR3 DNA sequence: TGTGCCAGCAGCTTAGAGGGCGGGACAGCCGGGGAGCTGTTTTTT. Protein product: CASSLEGGTAGELFF. The chain couples TRBV11-2 to TRBJ2-2; D is perhaps TRBD1 (7 bases). This CDR3 is 15 amino acids long. Deletions cut 0 bases from V and 6 bases from J, with 11 bases between. The V gene's germline CDR1 is SGHAT and CDR2 FQNNGV.

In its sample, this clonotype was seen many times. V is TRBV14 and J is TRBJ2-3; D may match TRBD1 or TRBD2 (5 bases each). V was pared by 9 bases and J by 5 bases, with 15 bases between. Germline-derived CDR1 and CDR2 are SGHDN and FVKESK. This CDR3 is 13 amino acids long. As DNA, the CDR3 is TGTGCCAGTCGGCAGTGGGACGGAGATACGCAGTATTTT. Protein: CASRQWDGDTQYF. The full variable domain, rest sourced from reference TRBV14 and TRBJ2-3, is EAGVTQFPSHSVIEKGQTVTLRCDPISGHDNLYWYRRVMGKEIKFLLHFVKESKQDESGMPNNRFLAERTGGTYSTLKVQPAELEDSGVYFCASRQWDGDTQYFGPGTRLTVL.

The CDR3: CSARPTGTSGSAGELFF. DNA for the CDR3: TGCAGTGCTAGACCTACCGGGACTAGCGGGAGTGCCGGGGAGCTGTTTTTT. The rearrangement uses TRBV20-1 and TRBJ2-2; 14 bases line up with TRBD2. From germline, CDR1 is DFQATT and CDR2 SNEGSKA (reference sequence). The CDR3 is made up of 17 amino acids. The J segment lost 6 bases and the V segment lost 2 bases, leaving 8 bases of the junction unmatched.

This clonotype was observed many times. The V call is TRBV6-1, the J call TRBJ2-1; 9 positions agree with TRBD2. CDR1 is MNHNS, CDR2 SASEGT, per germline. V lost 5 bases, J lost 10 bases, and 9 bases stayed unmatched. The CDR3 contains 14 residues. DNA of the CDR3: TGTGCCAGCAGTCCGGGACTAGCTTTGCGGGAGCAGTTCTTC. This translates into CASSPGLALREQFF.

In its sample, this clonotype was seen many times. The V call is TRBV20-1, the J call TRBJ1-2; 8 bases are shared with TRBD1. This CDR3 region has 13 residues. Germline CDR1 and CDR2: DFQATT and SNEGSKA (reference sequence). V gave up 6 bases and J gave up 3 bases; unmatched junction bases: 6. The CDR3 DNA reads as TGCAGTGCGCGGGACAGGTTTTACTATGGCTACACCTTC. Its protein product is CSARDRFYYGYTF.

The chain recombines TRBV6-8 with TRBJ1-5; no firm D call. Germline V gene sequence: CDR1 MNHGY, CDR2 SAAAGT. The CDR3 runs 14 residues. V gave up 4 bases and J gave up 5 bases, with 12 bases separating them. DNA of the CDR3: TGTGCCAGCAGTTCACCCGGTGAATATCAGCCCCAGCATTTT. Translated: CASSSPGEYQPQHF.

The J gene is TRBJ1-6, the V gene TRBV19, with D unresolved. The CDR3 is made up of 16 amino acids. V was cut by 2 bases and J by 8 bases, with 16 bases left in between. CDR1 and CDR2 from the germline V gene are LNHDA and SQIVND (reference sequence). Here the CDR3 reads CASSIKTWEGHSPLHF. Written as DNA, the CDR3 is TGTGCCAGTAGTATAAAGACATGGGAAGGGCATTCACCCCTCCACTTT.

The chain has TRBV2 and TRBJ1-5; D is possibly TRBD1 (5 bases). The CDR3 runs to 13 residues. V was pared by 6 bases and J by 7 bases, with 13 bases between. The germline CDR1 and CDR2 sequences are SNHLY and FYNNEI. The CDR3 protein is CASSVGLLQPQHF. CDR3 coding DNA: TGTGCCAGCAGCGTGGGGCTACTCCAGCCCCAGCATTTT.